This TCR beta chain comes out of a study of brain T cells in children with intractable seizures. Overall study results and limits: Pre- and post-surgery blood differed in depth, so pre-surgery absences may be undersampling.

The method was immunoSEQ multiplex PCR; TCRdb's version includes in-frame clones alone and lacks a portion of them. The data show 340,000 or so clones, 93% seen once. Concerning this clone itself: What it binds is unknown.

Time point meaning: blood from clinic visit 5 months post-surgery; TSC patient then seizure free. Only cases whose brain tissue showed the highest T cell transcript signatures were sequenced. Germline CDR1 is LGHNA and CDR2 is YNFKEQ. Deletions cut 1 base from V and 10 bases from J, with 5 bases between. The CDR3 contains 11 residues. This receptor was taken from a boy younger than two with tuberous sclerosis and intractable seizures. Sequencing used peripheral blood, obtained about 5 months after surgery. This chain links TRBV4-2 with TRBJ2-1; D not certain. The CDR3 region is CASSQASEQFF. CDR3 DNA: TGTGCCAGCAGCCAAGCTTCCGAGCAGTTCTTC.